The entry below describes one T cell receptor beta chain. As a fraction of the sample, this clonotype is medium-sized (0.01 to 0.1%). Its recognized antigen is unknown. Within one base of it there is no much larger clone, and no base qualities were kept. These data belong to a study of liver allograft versus peripheral blood T cells (dated by TCRdb to the early 2020s). Some background on the complete study: T cell receptor repertoires present within transplanted livers were compared with repertoires in the peripheral blood of liver transplant recipients.

What the authors observed across the whole study: The T cell receptor repertoires within liver allografts were reported to be different from the T cell receptor repertoires detected in peripheral blood.

The cysteine opens and the phenylalanine closes a CDR3 of 15 amino acids. Of the read, only the CDR3 DNA is kept; its 45 bases are in frame from base 1. V and J are truncated by 3 bases and 0 bases respectively, leaving an intervening sequence of 9 bases. Taken from the germline V gene (reference sequence), the CDR1 and CDR2 loops are LNHDA and SQIVND. TCRdb names Illumina MiSeq as the instrument used. The public reads were run again by TCRdb, first through fastp at Q25 and then through MiXCR, and only productive beta chains were kept. Each entry merges the rows of one CDR3 protein and shows their most common DNA and genes. Here the sample has about 7,900 distinct CDR3 sequences; about 19% occur a single time. The ten largest account for roughly 26% of the sample.

This receptor was taken from a human patient who had a liver transplant. After a transplant, some T cells may be of graft donor origin. The rearranged segments are TRBV19 and TRBJ1-5; the D gene lacks a confident call. The CDR3 corresponds to CASSIMPGSNQPQHF. Here is the DNA: TGTGCCAGTAGTATCATGCCGGGTAGCAATCAGCCCCAGCATTTT.